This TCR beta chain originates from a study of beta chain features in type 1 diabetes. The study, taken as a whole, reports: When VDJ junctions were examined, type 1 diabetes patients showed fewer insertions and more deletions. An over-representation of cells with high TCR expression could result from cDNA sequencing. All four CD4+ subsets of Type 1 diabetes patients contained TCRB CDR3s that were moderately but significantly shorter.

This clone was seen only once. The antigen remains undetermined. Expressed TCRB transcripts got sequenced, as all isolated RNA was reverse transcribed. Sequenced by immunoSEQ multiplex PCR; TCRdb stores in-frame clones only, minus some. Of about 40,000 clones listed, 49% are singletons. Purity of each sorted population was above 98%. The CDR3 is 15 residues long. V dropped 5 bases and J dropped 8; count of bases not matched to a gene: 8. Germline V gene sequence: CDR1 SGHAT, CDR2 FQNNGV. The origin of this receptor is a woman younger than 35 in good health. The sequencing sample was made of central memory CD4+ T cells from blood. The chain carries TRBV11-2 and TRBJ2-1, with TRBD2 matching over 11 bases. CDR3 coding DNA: TGTGCCAGCAGCCCCGTGACTAGCGGGAACGATGAGCAGTTCTTC. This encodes CASSPVTSGNDEQFF.